The clone carrying this T cell receptor beta chain occurred a few times. No antigen is known for it. Distinct nucleotide sequences in the sample also encode this CDR3. In total, each donor contributed a single heparinised blood draw that averaged roughly 100 mL. The isolated RNA, all of it, was reverse transcribed, so expressed TCRB transcripts were what got sequenced. The method was immunoSEQ multiplex PCR; TCRdb's version includes in-frame clones alone and lacks a portion of them. There are more than 200,000 clones in the sample; around 15% occur only once, and more than 0.075% lies in the top ten. The data stem from a study of beta chain features in type 1 diabetes. Findings of the study overall: A moderate, significant TCRB CDR3 shortening appeared in type 1 diabetes across four CD4+ subsets. Fewer insertions but more deletions were seen at VDJ junctions in type 1 diabetes patients. Cells expressing TCR highly could be over-represented by cDNA sequencing. A closer apparent resemblance between naive, central memory and Treg TCRB repertoires was seen in patients than in healthy donors.

The CDR3 extends over 14 amino acids. The V gene's germline CDR1 is KGHSH and CDR2 LQKENI. Trimming cost V 3 bases and J 1 base, with 4 bases left between them. The sample comprised naive CD4+ T cells from blood. This chain uses TRBV18 with TRBJ2-6; D ambiguous. The receptor's source is a man aged 25 to 40 with type 1 diabetes. The CDR3 region is CASSPASGANVLTF. The CDR3 region has the DNA TGTGCCAGCTCACCTGCGTCTGGGGCCAACGTCCTGACTTTC.